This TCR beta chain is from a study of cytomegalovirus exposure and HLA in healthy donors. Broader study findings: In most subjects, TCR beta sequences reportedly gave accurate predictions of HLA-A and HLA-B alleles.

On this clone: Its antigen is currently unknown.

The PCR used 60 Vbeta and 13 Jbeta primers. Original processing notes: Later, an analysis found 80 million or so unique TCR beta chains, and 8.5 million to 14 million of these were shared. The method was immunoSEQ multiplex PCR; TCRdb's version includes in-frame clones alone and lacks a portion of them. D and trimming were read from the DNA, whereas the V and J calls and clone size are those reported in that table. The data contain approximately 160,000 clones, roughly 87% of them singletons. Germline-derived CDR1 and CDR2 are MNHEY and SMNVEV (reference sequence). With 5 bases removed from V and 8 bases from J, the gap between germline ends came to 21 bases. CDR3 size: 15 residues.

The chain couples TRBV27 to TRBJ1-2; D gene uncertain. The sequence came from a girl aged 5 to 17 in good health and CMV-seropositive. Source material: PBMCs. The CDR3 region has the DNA TGTGCCAGCAGTCCCCCCCCCTTGAACGGAGAGGGCTACACCTTC. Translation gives CASSPPPLNGEGYTF.